The clone carrying this T cell receptor beta chain was recorded many times. The CDR3 has 13 amino acids. V shed 5 bases, J shed 8 bases, and the junction held 6 bases outside the gene matches. Germline CDR1 reads SGDLS; CDR2 reads YYNGEE. By 5'RACE with 10-nucleotide random UMIs, the cDNA was made. TCRdb reprocessed the 5' RACE reads via MiXCR and lists one record per CDR3 protein. The sample lists 45,000 to 50,000 distinct CDR3 sequences; around 4.3% were seen once. The data belong to a study of neurological immune-mediated disorders. This TCR was sampled from a woman aged 55 to 70 with multiple sclerosis. The V gene is TRBV9, the J gene TRBJ2-1; 8 bases match TRBD2. Material for sequencing was PBMCs. The CDR3 region is CASRAGGGDEQFF. CDR3 in DNA: TGTGCCAGCAGGGCGGGGGGAGGCGATGAGCAGTTCTTC.